This passage covers 16 T cell receptor beta chains from one sample sequenced in a study of cytomegalovirus exposure and HLA in healthy donors. With 60 Vbeta and 13 Jbeta primers, the PCR was carried out. Data came from immunoSEQ multiplex PCR; TCRdb stores just in-frame clones and leaves some out. This sample has roughly 80,000 clones, with 80% found just once. Sequencing was done on a sample of PBMCs. Source of these receptors: a male donor in good health and CMV-seronegative.

The rearrangement links TRBV5-6 to TRBJ2-1; D gene ambiguous. CDR1 and CDR2 (germline): SGHDT, YYEEEE. V lost 0 bases, J lost 7 bases, and 5 bases lay in between. This CDR3 comprises 12 residues. The CDR3 region is CASSLARNEQFF. As DNA, the CDR3 is TGTGCCAGCAGCTTGGCGCGAAATGAGCAGTTCTTC.

The chain combines TRBV2 with TRBJ1-1, with D perhaps TRBD1 (5 bases). The V end lost 6 bases, the J end lost 4 bases, and 15 bases lay between the germline ends. Germline loops: CDR1 SNHLY, CDR2 FYNNEI. This CDR3 is built from 14 residues. The CDR3: CASRGDFRVTEAFF. DNA of the CDR3: TGTGCCAGCAGGGGGGACTTTAGGGTCACTGAAGCTTTCTTT.

The chain joins TRBV14 to TRBJ2-5; no clear D gene. CDR1 is SGHDN and CDR2 is FVKESK in the germline V gene. The CDR3 has 14 amino acids. Trimming cost V 4 bases and J 10 bases, with 19 bases left between them. The CDR3 here is CASSRLTRGRDQYF. The CDR3, as DNA: TGTGCCAGCAGCCGCCTGACCCGCGGAAGAGACCAGTACTTC.

V and J are TRBV28 and TRBJ1-4; D perhaps matches TRBD1 (5 bases). The CDR3 is 15 amino acids. Germline V gene sequence: CDR1 MDHEN, CDR2 SYDVKM. Trimming cost V 7 bases and J 4 bases, with 16 bases left between them. This CDR3 reads CASTGPIGNNEKLFF. The CDR3 DNA follows: TGTGCCAGCACAGGGCCCATAGGAAATAATGAAAAACTGTTTTTT.

This sequence joins TRBV27 and TRBJ2-2, with 8 bases fitting TRBD2. The V segment lost 2 bases and the J segment 7 bases; nucleotides outside the gene matches: 9. CDR3 length: 16 amino acids. Germline V gene sequence: CDR1 MNHEY, CDR2 SMNVEV (reference sequence). The CDR3 is CASSLRGAGRGGELFF. The CDR3 region has the DNA TGTGCCAGCAGTTTAAGGGGGGCCGGGAGGGGCGGGGAGCTGTTTTTT.

The CDR3 spells CAISAADTQYF. Written as DNA, the CDR3 is TGTGCCATCAGTGCGGCAGATACGCAGTATTTT. This sequence joins TRBV10-3 and TRBJ2-3; D is unclear. Germline values: CDR1 ENHRY, CDR2 SYGVKD. The CDR3 loop spans 11 amino acids. V was clipped by 4 bases and J by 4 bases, with 3 bases between them.

V gene TRBV15 combines with J gene TRBJ1-1; D is uncertain. Per germline, CDR1 LNHNV and CDR2 YYDKDF (reference sequence). Between the trimmed V and J ends, which lost 0 bases and 1 base, there was a span of 6 bases. The CDR3 is 14 residues long. The CDR3 sequence is CATSRETWNTEAFF. The CDR3 nucleotides read TGTGCCACCAGCAGAGAGACTTGGAACACTGAAGCTTTCTTT.

This clone has a handful of counts. This chain joins TRBV6-5 and TRBJ2-3; TRBD1 matches at 8 bases. The V gene's germline CDR1 is MNHEY and CDR2 SVGAGI. Trimming took 1 base from V and 7 from J; bases not matched to a gene: 10. The CDR3 totals 16 residues. CDR3 nucleotide sequence: TGTGCCAGCAGTTACTGGACAGGGACTCTTGGAAATACGCAGTATTTT. Translation: CASSYWTGTLGNTQYF.

The chain links TRBV10-2 to TRBJ2-3, with 11 positions matching TRBD2. The V segment lost 3 bases and the J segment 5 bases; nucleotides outside the gene matches: 7. The CDR3 consists of 16 residues. The germline gives CDR1 WSHSY, CDR2 SAAADI. CDR3 DNA sequence: TGCGCCAGCAGTGATCTTAGCGGGAGGGCAAAAGATACGCAGTATTTT. It codes for CASSDLSGRAKDTQYF.

This sequence joins TRBV10-3 and TRBJ1-1; 11 bases are a match to TRBD1. After removal of 5 bases from V and 1 base from J, the junction contained 3 bases not matched to a gene. The CDR3 contains 15 residues. CDR1 is ENHRY, CDR2 SYGVKD, per germline. CDR3 region: CAISLGQGGNTEAFF. The CDR3 coding sequence is TGTGCCATCAGTTTGGGACAGGGGGGGAACACTGAAGCTTTCTTT.

V gene TRBV2 combines with J gene TRBJ1-6; 9 bases are a match to TRBD1. Germline trimming cut 7 bases from V and 7 bases from J; bases unmatched to any gene: 11. The CDR3 has 16 amino acids. In germline, CDR1 is SNHLY, CDR2 FYNNEI. CDR3 nucleotide sequence: TGTGCCAGCACCGAGTGGGGACAGGGAGGCAATTCACCCCTCCACTTT. Protein sequence: CASTEWGQGGNSPLHF.

This clone was picked up a small number of times. A junction boundary mismatches the germline segment, possibly from a read error. The CDR3 here is CASREESGTGAPEAFF. The CDR3 nucleotides read TGTGCCAGCAGAGAAGAGTCCGGGACAGGGGCCCCTGAAGCTTTCTTT. This rearrangement joins TRBV6-1 to TRBJ1-1, with 10 bases identical to TRBD1. Germline V CDR1 and CDR2: MNHNS, SASEGT. The CDR3 is 16 amino acids.

The chain recombines TRBV30 with TRBJ1-5, with a weak D call TRBD1 (6 bases). This CDR3 is built from 15 residues. Looked up from germline, CDR1 is GTSNPN and CDR2 is SVGIG (reference sequence). Trimming stripped 2 bases from V and 0 bases from J, with 11 bases between. The CDR3 bases are TGTGCCTGGAGTTCTGGACAGACTAGCAATCAGCCCCAGCATTTT. This encodes CAWSSGQTSNQPQHF.

This clone was recorded once. The chain uses TRBV18 and TRBJ1-1, with TRBD1 as a possible D gene (5 bases). CDR1 and CDR2 (germline): KGHSH, LQKENI. This CDR3 is 14 amino acids long. V lost 2 bases, J lost 8 bases, and 15 bases lay in between. CDR3 sequence: CASSPVPQAEEAFF. The CDR3 bases are TGTGCCAGCTCACCAGTCCCACAGGCCGAGGAAGCTTTCTTT.

The rearrangement uses TRBV6-4 and TRBJ1-6; weak D call: TRBD1 (6 bases). Trimming took off 5 bases at V and 9 bases at J, with 17 bases between the two ends. The V gene's germline CDR1 is MRHNA and CDR2 SNTAGT. There are 15 residues in the CDR3. This chain's CDR3 is CASSSTGKGGSPLHF. The CDR3 DNA reads TGTGCCAGCAGTAGTACAGGGAAAGGTGGTTCACCCCTCCACTTT.

CDR3 coding DNA: TGTGCCAGCAGCCAAGACCTAGCGGGAGGGTTTGAGCAGTTCTTC. Translation: CASSQDLAGGFEQFF. The rearrangement joins TRBV14 to TRBJ2-1; 12 nucleotides align to TRBD2. Germline V gives CDR1 SGHDN, CDR2 FVKESK. The CDR3 has 15 residues. Trimming took 0 bases from V and 9 from J; bases not matched to a gene: 3.